This entry concerns a single T cell receptor beta chain. Its antigen is not identified. Specified treatment: oral pan-JAK inhibitor, 5-10 mg twice daily. Sequencing relied on a cDNA template that was reverse transcribed from extracted RNA. Profiled with immunoSEQ multiplex PCR; TCRdb holds only in-frame clones, not every one. The table includes about 190,000 clones, 60% detected once. This record comes from a study of CD8+ T cells in alopecia areata. Study context: A 6-month period off drug followed tofacitinib, which lasted 6 to 18 months.

Regarding the study as a whole: Higher clonality than in normal scalp was seen in lesional scalp, especially alopecia totalis/universalis.

This TCR came from a human donor with alopecia areata. This specimen was CD4+ T cells sorted from blood, taken at week 4, from a patient treated with tofacitinib.

The CDR3 region is CATAWGNYRETQYF. DNA of the CDR3: TGTGCCACAGCCTGGGGAAATTATCGAGAGACCCAGTACTTC. The V gene is TRBV19, the J gene TRBJ2-5; no definite D call. V gave up 10 bases and J gave up 4 bases, with 19 bases separating them. CDR1 and CDR2 (germline): LNHDA, SQIVND (reference sequence). The CDR3 sequence is 14 residues long.